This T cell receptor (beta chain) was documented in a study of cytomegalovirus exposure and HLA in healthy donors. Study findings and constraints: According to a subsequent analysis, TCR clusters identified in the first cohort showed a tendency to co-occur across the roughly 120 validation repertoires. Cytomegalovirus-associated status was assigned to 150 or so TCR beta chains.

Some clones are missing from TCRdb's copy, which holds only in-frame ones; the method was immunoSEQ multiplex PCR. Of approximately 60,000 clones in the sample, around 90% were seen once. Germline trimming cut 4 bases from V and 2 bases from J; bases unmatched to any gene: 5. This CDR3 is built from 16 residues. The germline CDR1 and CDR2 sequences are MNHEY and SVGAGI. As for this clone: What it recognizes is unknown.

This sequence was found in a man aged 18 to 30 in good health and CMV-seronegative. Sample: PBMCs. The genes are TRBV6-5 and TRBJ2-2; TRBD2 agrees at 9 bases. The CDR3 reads CASSFPRGGNTGELFF. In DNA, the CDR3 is TGTGCCAGCAGTTTCCCGCGGGGGGGAAACACCGGGGAGCTGTTTTTT.